This is a list of T cell receptor beta chains from one sample in a study of low-dose radiotherapy and immunotherapy resistance in tumors. A single record per CDR3 protein comes from TCRdb applying MiXCR to the reads. The sample lists more than 45,000 distinct CDR3 sequences, about 25% occurring once. This material consisted of PBMCs, taken before treatment. The receptor set was obtained from a male donor with prostate cancer. CDR3s include the opening cysteine and the closing phenylalanine or tryptophan. D genes are given only for firm matches. Clone sizes are given selectively: once, few, many, or a class where the clone is expanded.

cdr3_aa: CASSSSGSYNEQFF; cdr3_nt: TGTGCCAGCTCATCCTCCGGCTCCTACAATGAGCAGTTCTTC; j_call: TRBJ2-1; d_call: NA; v_call: TRBV18; clone_size: many
cdr3_aa: CASSKREGQGGELFF; cdr3_nt: TGTGCCAGCTCTAAGCGGGAGGGCCAAGGCGGGGAGCTGTTTTTT; j_call: TRBJ2-2; d_call: TRBD2; v_call: TRBV28; clone_size: many
cdr3_aa: CASSLTPLFPSGGSEQFF; cdr3_nt: TGTGCCAGCAGCTTAACCCCCCTTTTTCCGAGCGGGGGCTCTGAGCAGTTCTTC; j_call: TRBJ2-1; d_call: TRBD2; v_call: TRBV7-3; clone_size: NA
cdr3_aa: CASSIGIGETQYF; cdr3_nt: TGTGCCAGTTCGATAGGGATCGGGGAGACCCAGTACTTC; j_call: TRBJ2-5; d_call: NA; v_call: TRBV19; clone_size: NA
cdr3_aa: CASSSGQGPYEQYF; cdr3_nt: TGCGCCAGCAGCTCGGGACAGGGCCCCTACGAGCAGTACTTC; j_call: TRBJ2-7; d_call: TRBD1; v_call: TRBV5-1; clone_size: few
cdr3_aa: CASTPPPGLSSYEQYF; cdr3_nt: TGCGCCAGCACCCCTCCCCCAGGCCTCTCCAGCTACGAGCAGTACTTC; j_call: TRBJ2-7; d_call: NA; v_call: TRBV23-1; clone_size: once
cdr3_aa: CASSPVANTEAFF; cdr3_nt: TGTGCCAGCAGCCCTGTAGCGAACACTGAAGCTTTCTTT; j_call: TRBJ1-1; d_call: NA; v_call: TRBV3-1; clone_size: many
cdr3_aa: CASSGTSGRRNNEQFF; cdr3_nt: TGTGCCAGCAGTGGGACTAGCGGGAGACGTAACAATGAGCAGTTCTTC; j_call: TRBJ2-1; d_call: TRBD2; v_call: TRBV5-3; clone_size: NA
cdr3_aa: CAIRQGSGANVLTF; cdr3_nt: TGTGCCATCAGGCAGGGGTCCGGGGCCAACGTCCTGACTTTC; j_call: TRBJ2-6; d_call: NA; v_call: TRBV10-3; clone_size: NA
cdr3_aa: CASSWGLAGQETQYF; cdr3_nt: TGTGCCAGCAGCTGGGGACTAGCGGGACAAGAGACCCAGTACTTC; j_call: TRBJ2-5; d_call: TRBD2; v_call: TRBV5-4; clone_size: many
cdr3_aa: CASSGSTGGSGNTIYF; cdr3_nt: TGTGCCAGCAGTGGTTCGACAGGGGGCTCTGGAAACACCATATATTTT; j_call: TRBJ1-3; d_call: TRBD1; v_call: TRBV25-1; clone_size: many